These 26 T cell receptor beta chains share one sample of origin, sequenced in a study of identical twins. TCRdb passed the 5' RACE reads through MiXCR, listing each CDR3 protein once. The table records under 900,000 distinct CDR3 sequences, about 18% of them present only once. The data were also submitted as part of a second study, on T cells expressing NK-cell markers.

Specimen: PBMCs. The receptors were sampled from a woman aged 18 to 35 in good health.

This clonotype was picked up a small number of times. This chain connects TRBV12-3 or TRBV12-4 to TRBJ1-5, with D uncertain. The CDR3 consists of 13 residues. The ends were cut back, 7 bases at V and 7 bases at J, with 14 bases in the middle. The CDR3 bases are TGTGCCAGCACCCAAGGGCTGGGACAGCCCCAGCATTTT. Residues: CASTQGLGQPQHF.

The gene calls are TRBV5-1 and TRBJ2-5, with 9 bases fitting TRBD1. CDR3 length: 17 amino acids. CDR1 and CDR2 from the germline V gene are SGHRS and YFSETQ. J gave up 5 bases and V 6 bases, and 17 bases lay outside the gene matches. The CDR3 here is CASNSISGTGIWETQYF. In nucleotides, the CDR3 is TGCGCCAGCAACTCCATTTCCGGGACAGGGATATGGGAGACCCAGTACTTC.

A few counts support this clonotype. The J gene is TRBJ1-4, the V gene TRBV3-1; 8 bases are a match to TRBD1. The CDR3 is 14 residues long. Germline CDR1 is LGHDT and CDR2 is YNNKEL (reference sequence). The junction had 9 bases not matched to a gene; V was cut back by 7 bases and J by 8 bases. The CDR3 spells CASTLGQGTEKLFF. DNA of the CDR3: TGTGCCAGCACCCTAGGACAGGGAACGGAAAAACTGTTTTTT. The variable domain in full, with the rest retrieved from reference TRBV3-1 and TRBJ1-4, is DTAVSQTPKYLVTQMGNDKSIKCEQNLGHDTMYWYKQDSKKFLKIMFSYNNKELIINETVPNRFSPKSPDKAHLNLHINSLELGDSAVYFCASTLGQGTEKLFFGSGTQLSVL.

V is TRBV29-1 and J is TRBJ2-1, with 7 bases identical to TRBD1. The CDR3 totals 13 residues. J gave up 4 bases and V 6 bases, and 6 bases lay outside the gene matches. CDR1 is SQVTM, CDR2 ANQGSEA, per germline. The CDR3 region has the DNA TGCAGCGTGGGACAGTCCTTATACAATGAGCAGTTCTTC. It encodes CSVGQSLYNEQFF.

V is TRBV3-1 and J is TRBJ1-3, with D perhaps matching TRBD1 (6 bases). Germline V gene lookup returns CDR1 LGHDT and CDR2 YNNKEL (reference sequence). The CDR3 contains 14 residues. Deletions cut 1 base from V and 5 bases from J, with 9 bases between. The CDR3 region is CASSQGRGRNTIYF. In nucleotides, the CDR3 is TGTGCCAGCAGCCAAGGCAGGGGAAGAAACACCATATATTTT.

This clonotype has only a few counts. The V gene is TRBV27, the J gene TRBJ1-1; 7 bases are shared with TRBD1. J lost 0 bases, V lost 5 bases, and 9 bases had no gene match. From germline, CDR1 is MNHEY and CDR2 SMNVEV (reference sequence). The CDR3 loop spans 16 amino acids. In DNA, the CDR3 is TGTGCCAGCAGTGCGTTAACCGGGACAGTGAACACTGAAGCTTTCTTT. Translated: CASSALTGTVNTEAFF.

The chain employs TRBV9 and TRBJ1-2, with D unresolved. The V end was cut by 1 base, the J end by 0 bases, with 19 bases between. There are 18 residues in the CDR3. Germline V gene sequence: CDR1 SGDLS, CDR2 YYNGEE. This CDR3 reads CASSVSPGPVDPNYGYTF. CDR3 in DNA: TGTGCCAGCAGCGTATCCCCGGGCCCTGTGGACCCTAACTATGGCTACACCTTC.

This clonotype was seen more than once but under ten times. The J gene is TRBJ2-2, the V gene TRBV4-2; D unclear. This CDR3 comprises 12 residues. V lost 5 bases and J 7 bases, leaving 8 bases between the germline ends. Germline V gene sequence: CDR1 LGHNA, CDR2 YNFKEQ. For the CDR3, the DNA is TGTGCCAGCAGCACCTTCCTCGGGGAGCTGTTTTTT. It yields the protein CASSTFLGELFF.

This clonotype was seen a few times. The J gene is TRBJ2-3, the V gene TRBV29-1, with 10 positions matching TRBD1. The germline gives CDR1 SQVTM, CDR2 ANQGSEA. The CDR3 is 14 amino acids. Trimming took 3 bases from V and 2 from J; bases not matched to a gene: 2. The CDR3: CSVEGTGATDTQYF. The CDR3 DNA is TGCAGCGTTGAGGGGACAGGGGCCACAGATACGCAGTATTTT.

The J gene is TRBJ2-1, the V gene TRBV4-1; 7 bases are a match to TRBD2. Germline CDR1 MGHRA, CDR2 YSYEKL. The CDR3 covers 16 residues. Losses at the gene ends were 1 base for V and 0 bases for J; bases not matched to a gene: 3. The CDR3 nucleotides are TGCGCCAGCAGCCAAGGGGGGGGTAGCTCCTACAATGAGCAGTTCTTC. Translating gives CASSQGGGSSYNEQFF.

CDR3 sequence: CASSLILTDTQYF. DNA for the CDR3: TGTGCCAGCAGCTTGATCCTCACAGATACGCAGTATTTT. The rearrangement joins TRBV11-2 to TRBJ2-3; D remains unclear. Germline assignment: CDR1 SGHAT and CDR2 FQNNGV. V was clipped by 3 bases and J by 2 bases, with 6 bases between them. This CDR3 contains 13 residues.

The chain is built from TRBV27 and TRBJ2-3; D remains ambiguous. Deletions cut 0 bases from V and 4 bases from J, with 14 bases between. Germline V gene data show CDR1 as MNHEY and CDR2 as SMNVEV (reference sequence). This CDR3 spans 16 amino acids. The CDR3 DNA follows: TGTGCCAGCAGTTTATCGAGGAGACAATTCTCAGATACGCAGTATTTT. As protein: CASSLSRRQFSDTQYF.

This clonotype was counted between two and nine times. The J gene is TRBJ2-5, the V gene TRBV27; 12 nucleotides line up with TRBD1. The J segment lost 7 bases and the V segment lost 5 bases, leaving 5 bases of the junction unmatched. This CDR3 has 14 residues. CDR1 and CDR2 from the germline V gene are MNHEY and SMNVEV (reference sequence). Here the CDR3 reads CASSPGQGARTQYF. Here the CDR3 DNA reads TGTGCCAGCAGTCCGGGACAGGGGGCTCGGACCCAGTACTTC.

This clonotype was observed a handful of times. This chain connects TRBV12-3 or TRBV12-4 to TRBJ1-3; D remains unclear. The germline V and J ends were trimmed by 2 bases and 1 base, with 9 bases remaining between them. The CDR3 loop spans 15 amino acids. For the CDR3, the DNA is TGTGCCAGCAGTTTAATCAGGAGTTCTGGAAACACCATATATTTT. This translates into CASSLIRSSGNTIYF.

The chain employs TRBV19 and TRBJ2-3, with D possibly TRBD2 on 6 matching bases. The germline V and J ends were trimmed by 5 bases and 3 bases, with 15 bases remaining between them. CDR1 and CDR2 (germline): LNHDA, SQIVND (reference sequence). The CDR3 is made up of 15 amino acids. CDR3 sequence (DNA): TGTGCCAGTAGTGGTCGCGGAGGGGCGACAGATACGCAGTATTTT. Translation: CASSGRGGATDTQYF.

This clonotype was seen repeatedly, ten times or more. The chain couples TRBV7-7 to TRBJ2-5; 11 bases line up with TRBD2. Looked up from germline, CDR1 is SSHAT and CDR2 is FNYEAQ (reference sequence). Trimming removed 2 bases from V and 3 bases from J; junction bases left unmatched: 5. The CDR3 loop spans 16 amino acids. For the CDR3, the DNA is TGTGCCAGCAGCTTAAGGCTAGCGGGAGGCAAAGAGACCCAGTACTTC. This gives the protein CASSLRLAGGKETQYF.

This sequence joins TRBV20-1 and TRBJ2-2; D unresolved. Germline CDR1 is DFQATT and CDR2 is SNEGSKA (reference sequence). V was trimmed by 6 bases and J by 2 bases, leaving 16 bases between them. The CDR3 loop spans 15 amino acids. The CDR3 sequence is CSAESGGANTGELFF. In DNA form, the CDR3 reads TGCAGTGCCGAATCGGGCGGAGCTAACACCGGGGAGCTGTTTTTT.

This clonotype was counted at least ten times. The V call is TRBV4-3, the J call TRBJ2-2; D remains unclear. The CDR3 length is 15 residues. CDR1 is LGHNA and CDR2 is YSLEER in the germline V gene. V gave up 1 base and J gave up 1 base, with 7 bases separating them. The DNA of the CDR3 is TGCGCCAGCAGCCAAGGGTACTTGAACACCGGGGAGCTGTTTTTT. As protein: CASSQGYLNTGELFF.

This clonotype came up many times. The V gene is TRBV29-1, the J gene TRBJ1-1; D not certain. CDR1 and CDR2 (germline): SQVTM, ANQGSEA. The V end was cut by 2 bases, the J end by 0 bases, with 13 bases between. The CDR3 has 15 residues. CDR3 region: CSVESGWAMNTEAFF. The CDR3 nucleotides are TGCAGCGTTGAAAGCGGGTGGGCCATGAACACTGAAGCTTTCTTT.

This chain joins TRBV6-1 and TRBJ2-5, with TRBD2 identical over 13 bases. Germline assignment: CDR1 MNHNS and CDR2 SASEGT. CDR3 size: 15 residues. Trimming took 5 bases from V and 7 from J; bases not matched to a gene: 7. The CDR3 protein is CASSTTSGGPRTQYF. The CDR3 nucleotides are TGTGCCAGCAGTACGACTAGCGGGGGGCCTCGGACCCAGTACTTC.

This sequence joins TRBV5-1 and TRBJ1-2; TRBD1 matches at 7 bases. With 3 bases clipped from V and 7 bases from J, the junction kept 9 bases outside the gene matches. Germline values: CDR1 SGHRS, CDR2 YFSETQ. There are 14 residues in the CDR3. The CDR3 DNA is TGCGCCAGCAGCTCGACCCGACAGGGAAGTGGCTACACCTTC. This gives the protein CASSSTRQGSGYTF. The full variable domain, rest sourced from reference TRBV5-1 and TRBJ1-2, is KAGVTQTPRYLIKTRGQQVTLSCSPISGHRSVSWYQQTPGQGLQFLFEYFSETQRNKGNFPGRFSGRQFSNSRSEMNVSTLELGDSALYLCASSSTRQGSGYTFGSGTRLTVV.

This clonotype was seen many times. This chain connects TRBV7-2 to TRBJ2-3, with a weak D call TRBD1 (5 bases). Germline V CDR1 and CDR2: SGHTA, FQGNSA. V shed 5 bases and J shed 3 bases, with 15 bases lying between them. The CDR3 length is 15 residues. The CDR3 region is CASSVLGVGTDTQYF. DNA for the CDR3: TGTGCCAGCAGCGTTCTAGGGGTGGGGACAGATACGCAGTATTTT.

The CDR3 nucleotides read TGTGCCAGTAGAACAAGGGCGGTCTCCGGGGAGCTGTTTTTT. Its translation: CASRTRAVSGELFF. J is TRBJ2-2 and V is TRBV19; D uncertain. CDR1 is LNHDA, CDR2 SQIVND, per germline (reference sequence). This CDR3 has 14 amino acids. The germline V and J ends were trimmed by 6 bases and 6 bases, with 14 bases remaining between them.

The chain joins TRBV5-5 to TRBJ2-1; possibly TRBD1 for D (5 bases). The CDR3 totals 13 residues. Germline CDR1 is SGHKS and CDR2 is YYEKEE (reference sequence). Trimming removed 0 bases from V and 15 bases from J, with 16 bases in between. CDR3 DNA sequence: TGTGCCAGCAGCTTGGCGTCGGAAGGGGTTCTGTTCTTC. Its translation: CASSLASEGVLFF.

The V gene is TRBV6-2 or TRBV6-3, the J gene TRBJ2-1, with 13 nucleotides matching TRBD2. The CDR3 consists of 16 residues. CDR1 is MNHEY, CDR2 SVGEGT, per germline. V lost 0 bases, J lost 5 bases, and 1 base stayed unmatched. The CDR3 DNA is TGTGCCAGCAGTTACTCGACTAGCGGGGGGCACAATGAGCAGTTCTTC. Its protein product is CASSYSTSGGHNEQFF.

This sequence joins TRBV30 and TRBJ2-2, with 8 nucleotides matching TRBD2. The V segment lost 8 bases and the J segment 4 bases; nucleotides outside the gene matches: 9. This CDR3 has 14 amino acids. CDR1 and CDR2 from the germline V gene are GTSNPN and SVGIG (reference sequence). CDR3 protein: CALRGAGGTGELFF. The DNA of the CDR3 is TGTGCCCTTCGGGGGGCGGGAGGCACCGGGGAGCTGTTTTTT.